The table lists the clone carrying this T cell receptor (beta chain) with many counts. Stability of Graves' hyperthyroidism was defined as absent ophthalmopathy progression within 18 months. The diagnoses drew upon clinical symptoms, serum thyroxine and TRAb, thyroid ultrasound and orbital computed tomography. PBMCs were collected from an approximately 10 ml volume of fresh peripheral blood. Regions amplified from RNA transcripts were the TCR beta CDR3 regions. HTBI primers drove first-round RT-PCR of the TCR CDR3. TCRdb recomputed calls from the multiplex PCR reads with MiXCR, one row per CDR3 protein. The profile covers under 350,000 distinct CDR3 sequences, with 15% to 20% appearing a single time and about 49% taken by the ten largest. This record belongs to a study of T cells in Graves' hyperthyroidism and ophthalmopathy. In the study overall: Peripheral blood was collected at initial diagnosis, before any treatment.

Sequenced: blood. The sequence derives from a woman between 50 and 59 years old with Graves' hyperthyroidism.

CDR3 residues: CSARKDGGEYEQYF. DNA of the CDR3: TGCAGTGCTAGAAAAGATGGGGGAGAGTACGAGCAGTACTTC. The V and J genes are TRBV20-1 and TRBJ2-7; D is tentatively TRBD1 or TRBD2 (5 bases each). Trimming took off 2 bases at V and 4 bases at J, with 15 bases between the two ends. CDR1 and CDR2 from the germline V gene are DFQATT and SNEGSKA (reference sequence). The CDR3 has 14 residues.